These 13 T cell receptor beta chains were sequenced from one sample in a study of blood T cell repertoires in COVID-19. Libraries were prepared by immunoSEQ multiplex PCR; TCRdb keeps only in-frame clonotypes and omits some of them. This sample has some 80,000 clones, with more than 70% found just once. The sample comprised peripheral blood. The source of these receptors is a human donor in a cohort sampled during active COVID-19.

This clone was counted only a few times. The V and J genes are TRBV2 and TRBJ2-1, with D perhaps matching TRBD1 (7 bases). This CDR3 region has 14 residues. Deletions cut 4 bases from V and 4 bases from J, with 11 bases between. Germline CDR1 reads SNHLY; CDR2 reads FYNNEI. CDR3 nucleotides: TGTGCCAGCAGTGCGACAGGGACTTACAATGAGCAGTTCTTC. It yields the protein CASSATGTYNEQFF.

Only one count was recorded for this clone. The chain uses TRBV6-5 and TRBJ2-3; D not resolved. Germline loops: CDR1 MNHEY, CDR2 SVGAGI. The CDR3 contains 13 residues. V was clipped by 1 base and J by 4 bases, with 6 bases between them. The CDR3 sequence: CASSYYQADTQYF. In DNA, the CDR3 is TGTGCCAGCAGTTACTACCAGGCAGATACGCAGTATTTT.

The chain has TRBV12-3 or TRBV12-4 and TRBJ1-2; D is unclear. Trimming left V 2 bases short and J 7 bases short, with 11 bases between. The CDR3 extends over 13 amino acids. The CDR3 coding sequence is TGTGCCAGCAGTTTAATCGGGCGGGGTGGCTACACCTTC. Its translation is CASSLIGRGGYTF.

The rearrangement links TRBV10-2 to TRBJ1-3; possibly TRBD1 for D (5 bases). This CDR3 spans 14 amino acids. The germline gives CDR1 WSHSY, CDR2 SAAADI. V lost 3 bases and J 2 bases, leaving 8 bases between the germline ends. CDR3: CASSDSGTGNTIYF. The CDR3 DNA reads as TGCGCCAGCAGTGACTCAGGGACTGGAAACACCATATATTTT.

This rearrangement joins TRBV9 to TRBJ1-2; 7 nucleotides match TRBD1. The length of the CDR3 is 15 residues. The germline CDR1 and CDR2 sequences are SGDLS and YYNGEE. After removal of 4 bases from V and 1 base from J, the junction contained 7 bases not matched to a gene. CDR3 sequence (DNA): TGTGCCAGCAGCCCCCAGGACAGGCTTAACTATGGCTACACCTTC. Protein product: CASSPQDRLNYGYTF.

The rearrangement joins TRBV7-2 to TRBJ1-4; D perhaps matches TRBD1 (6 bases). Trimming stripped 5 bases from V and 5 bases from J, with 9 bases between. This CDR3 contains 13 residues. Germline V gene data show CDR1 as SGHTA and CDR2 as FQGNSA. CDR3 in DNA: TGTGCCAGCAGCACAGGGTCGAATGAAAAACTGTTTTTT. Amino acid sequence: CASSTGSNEKLFF.

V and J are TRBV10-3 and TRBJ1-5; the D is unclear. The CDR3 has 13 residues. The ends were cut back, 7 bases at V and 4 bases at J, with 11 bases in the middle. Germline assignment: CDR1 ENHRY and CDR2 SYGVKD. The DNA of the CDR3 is TGTGCCATCAACCGCGGTCTGAATCAGCCCCAGCATTTT. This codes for CAINRGLNQPQHF.

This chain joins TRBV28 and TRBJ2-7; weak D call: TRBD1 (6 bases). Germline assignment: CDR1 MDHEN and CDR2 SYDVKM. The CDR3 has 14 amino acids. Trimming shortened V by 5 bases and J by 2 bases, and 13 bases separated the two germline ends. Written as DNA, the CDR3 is TGTGCCAGCAGTACCCCGGGACACACCTACGAGCAGTACTTC. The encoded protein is CASSTPGHTYEQYF. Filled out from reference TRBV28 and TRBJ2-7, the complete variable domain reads DVKVTQSSRYLVKRTGEKVFLECVQDMDHENMFWYRQDPGLGLRLIYFSYDVKMKEKGDIPEGYSVSREKKERFSLILESASTNQTSMYLCASSTPGHTYEQYFGPGTRLTVT.

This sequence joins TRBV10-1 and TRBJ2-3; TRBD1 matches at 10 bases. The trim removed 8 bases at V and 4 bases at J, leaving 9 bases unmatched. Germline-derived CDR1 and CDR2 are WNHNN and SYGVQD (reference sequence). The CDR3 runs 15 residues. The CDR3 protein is CASSYGQGEADTQYF. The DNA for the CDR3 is TGCGCCAGCTCGTACGGACAGGGGGAAGCAGATACGCAGTATTTT.

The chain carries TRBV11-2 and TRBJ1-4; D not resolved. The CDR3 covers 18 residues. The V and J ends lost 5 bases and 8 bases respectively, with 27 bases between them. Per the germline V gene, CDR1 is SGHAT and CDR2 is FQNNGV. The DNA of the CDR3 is TGTGCCAGCAGCACACAGCGGGGAGGGCCCGTGATTTGGGAAAAACTGTTTTTT. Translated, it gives CASSTQRGGPVIWEKLFF.

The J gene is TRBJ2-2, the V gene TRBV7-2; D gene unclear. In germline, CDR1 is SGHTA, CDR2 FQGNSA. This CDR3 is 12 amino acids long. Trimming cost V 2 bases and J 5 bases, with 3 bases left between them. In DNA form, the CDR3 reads TGTGCCAGCAGCTTATATACCGGGGAGCTGTTTTTT. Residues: CASSLYTGELFF. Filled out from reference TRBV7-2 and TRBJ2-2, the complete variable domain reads GAGVSQSPSNKVTEKGKDVELRCDPISGHTALYWYRQSLGQGLEFLIYFQGNSAPDKSGLPSDRFSAERTGGSVSTLTIQRTQQEDSAVYLCASSLYTGELFFGEGSRLTVL.

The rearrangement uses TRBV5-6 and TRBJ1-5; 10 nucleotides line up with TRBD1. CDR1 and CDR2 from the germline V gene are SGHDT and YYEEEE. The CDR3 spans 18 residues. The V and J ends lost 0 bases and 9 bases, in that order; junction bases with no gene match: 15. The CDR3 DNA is TGTGCCAGCAGCTTGGAGGTTGGAGGACAGGGGGTTATTTGGCCCCAGCATTTT. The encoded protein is CASSLEVGGQGVIWPQHF.

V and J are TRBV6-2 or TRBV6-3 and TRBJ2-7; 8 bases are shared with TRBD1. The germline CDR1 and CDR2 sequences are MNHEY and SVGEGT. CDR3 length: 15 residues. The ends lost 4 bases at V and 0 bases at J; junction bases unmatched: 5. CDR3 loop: CASSSRTGFSYEQYF. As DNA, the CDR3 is TGTGCCAGCAGTTCAAGGACAGGGTTCTCCTACGAGCAGTACTTC.